The 28 T cell receptor beta chains below were found in one sample sequenced in a study of T cell responses to AZD1222 COVID-19 vaccine. Clones were read by immunoSEQ multiplex PCR, and TCRdb kept only the in-frame ones, dropping some. The sample lists fewer than 150,000 clones, under 90% seen once, with 1.5% to 2% in the top ten. Here the sequenced sample was peripheral blood, taken 28 days after the second AZD1222 dose. Receptor source: an adult who received the AZD1222 COVID-19 vaccine.

This clone was seen many times. The CDR3 DNA reads as TGTGCCAGCAGCCGCGGACAGAACACTGAAGCTTTCTTT. Its translation is CASSRGQNTEAFF. This rearrangement joins TRBV7-3 to TRBJ1-1, with D perhaps TRBD1 (5 bases). In germline, CDR1 is SGHTA, CDR2 FQGTGA. The CDR3 runs to 13 residues. Trimming removed 5 bases at V and 1 base at J, with 8 bases between.

The chain recombines TRBV2 with TRBJ1-3, with D perhaps TRBD1 (6 bases). This CDR3 has 16 residues. Deletions cut 4 bases from V and 0 bases from J, with 13 bases between. Germline values: CDR1 SNHLY, CDR2 FYNNEI. The CDR3 is CASSAGGLLSGNTIYF. The CDR3, as DNA: TGTGCCAGCAGTGCGGGGGGCCTCCTCTCTGGAAACACCATATATTTT.

With respect to this clone: At one end, the junction sequence differs from germline, possibly due to a read error. The chain combines TRBV7-6 with TRBJ2-2; 12 bases line up with TRBD2. There are 16 residues in the CDR3. Germline-derived CDR1 and CDR2 are SGHVS and FNYEAQ. CDR3 in DNA: TGTGCCAGCAGCCTAGCGGGGGGGCTTATCGGCGGGGAGCTGTTTTTT. Translation: CASSLAGGLIGGELFF.

This clone has more than one count but fewer than ten. The chain couples TRBV4-3 to TRBJ2-1; D gene unclear. Germline V gives CDR1 LGHNA, CDR2 YSLEER. The CDR3 totals 15 residues. With 0 bases removed from V and 4 bases from J, the gap between germline ends came to 10 bases. CDR3 in amino acids: CASSQDWKGYNEQFF. The DNA of the CDR3 is TGCGCCAGCAGCCAAGATTGGAAAGGGTACAATGAGCAGTTCTTC.

This clone was counted a few times. The chain employs TRBV24-1 and TRBJ1-1; possibly TRBD1 for D (5 bases). CDR1 and CDR2 from the germline V gene are KGHDR and SFDVKD. The CDR3 length is 13 residues. Trimming cost V 8 bases and J 7 bases, with 16 bases left between them. The CDR3 DNA reads TGTGCCACCAAGTCTCAGGGTAGTGGTGAAGCTTTCTTT. Translated, it gives CATKSQGSGEAFF.

The chain is built from TRBV6-1 and TRBJ1-6; the match to TRBD1 covers 8 bases. Trimming removed 1 base from V and 3 bases from J; junction bases left unmatched: 2. The CDR3 totals 16 residues. CDR1 is MNHNS, CDR2 SASEGT, per germline. The CDR3 here is CASSEGTGFYNSPLHF. For the CDR3, the DNA is TGTGCCAGCAGTGAAGGGACAGGGTTCTATAATTCACCCCTCCACTTT.

This sequence joins TRBV4-3 and TRBJ1-4; D might be TRBD1 (6 bases). Trimming took off 3 bases at V and 4 bases at J, with 12 bases between the two ends. There are 15 residues in the CDR3. Germline lookup yields CDR1 LGHNA and CDR2 YSLEER. As DNA, the CDR3 is TGCGCCAGCAGCCAGCACCAAGGGGGTAATGAAAAACTGTTTTTT. The encoded protein is CASSQHQGGNEKLFF.

The chain's CDR3 is CASSRKRVGTYYEQYF. The CDR3 DNA reads TGTGCCAGCAGTCGTAAGCGGGTAGGGACCTACTACGAGCAGTACTTC. The chain carries TRBV28 and TRBJ2-7, with D maybe TRBD2 (6 bases). CDR1 is MDHEN and CDR2 is SYDVKM in the germline V gene. The length of the CDR3 is 16 residues. Trimming stripped 5 bases from V and 3 bases from J, with 20 bases between.

J is TRBJ1-2 and V is TRBV30; TRBD1 matches 9 bases. CDR3 size: 15 residues. V shed 3 bases and J 8 bases; nucleotides not matched to a gene: 13. The germline V gene encodes CDR1 GTSNPN and CDR2 SVGIG (reference sequence). CDR3 in amino acids: CAWSDRTGAKGGYTF. CDR3 coding DNA: TGTGCCTGGAGCGACCGGACAGGGGCCAAGGGAGGCTACACCTTC.

The rearrangement uses TRBV5-1 and TRBJ1-1, with D perhaps TRBD1 (5 bases). V was trimmed by 3 bases and J by 1 base, leaving 10 bases between them. CDR1 is SGHRS, CDR2 YFSETQ, per germline. The CDR3 runs 14 residues. This CDR3 reads CASSYPTGNTEAFF. The CDR3 DNA reads TGCGCCAGCAGCTACCCCACAGGGAACACTGAAGCTTTCTTT.

The rearrangement uses TRBV29-1 and TRBJ2-6; no definite D call. The ends were cut back, 4 bases at V and 1 base at J, with 11 bases in the middle. The CDR3 covers 15 residues. Germline CDR1 reads SQVTM; CDR2 reads ANQGSEA. For the CDR3, the DNA is TGCAGCGTTGCTGGTTTTATATCTGGGGCCAACGTCCTGACTTTC. Translating it yields CSVAGFISGANVLTF.

This chain uses TRBV7-7 with TRBJ2-1; D possibly corresponds to TRBD1 (5 bases). CDR3 size: 13 residues. The V end was cut by 5 bases, the J end by 4 bases, with 9 bases between. CDR1 is SSHAT and CDR2 is FNYEAQ in the germline V gene (reference sequence). This CDR3 is CASSVTGYNEQFF. CDR3 bases: TGTGCCAGCAGCGTTACAGGTTACAATGAGCAGTTCTTC.

The sample holds a few counts of this clone. The chain couples TRBV7-3 to TRBJ1-3, with no clear D. Deletions cut 5 bases from V and 0 bases from J, with 8 bases between. The CDR3 is made up of 14 amino acids. Germline lookup yields CDR1 SGHTA and CDR2 FQGTGA. In nucleotides, the CDR3 is TGTGCCAGCAGCCCCGACCCCTCTGGAAACACCATATATTTT. This gives the protein CASSPDPSGNTIYF.

The J gene is TRBJ2-5, the V gene TRBV30; TRBD2 is a possible D gene (7 bases). The CDR3 runs to 12 residues. V shed 5 bases and J shed 5 bases, with 12 bases lying between them. Germline CDR1 is GTSNPN and CDR2 is SVGIG (reference sequence). The CDR3, as DNA: TGTGCCTGGGGCGGGGGCAGCGAGACCCAGTACTTC. Translated: CAWGGGSETQYF.

The chain links TRBV6-1 to TRBJ2-6; D gene ambiguous. The CDR3 runs 17 residues. CDR1 MNHNS and CDR2 SASEGT come from the germline V gene. V was shortened by 4 bases and J by 0 bases, with 13 bases between the two germline ends. The CDR3 DNA follows: TGTGCCAGCAGTGGCACCGGACGGCTCTCTGGGGCCAACGTCCTGACTTTC. It yields the protein CASSGTGRLSGANVLTF.

The genes are TRBV9 and TRBJ2-5; 7 bases agree with TRBD1. From germline, CDR1 is SGDLS and CDR2 YYNGEE. V was clipped by 1 base and J by 3 bases; unmatched bases: 6. CDR3 length: 15 residues. CDR3 DNA sequence: TGTGCCAGCAGCGTAAGCCCAGGACAGGAAGAGACCCAGTACTTC. Amino acids: CASSVSPGQEETQYF.

This chain joins TRBV6-5 and TRBJ1-3; D gene unclear. V was clipped by 7 bases and J by 0 bases, with 4 bases between them. The V gene's germline CDR1 is MNHEY and CDR2 SVGAGI. This CDR3 comprises 12 residues. CDR3 DNA: TGTGCCAGCACTGGCTCTGGAAACACCATATATTTT. It encodes CASTGSGNTIYF.

The J gene is TRBJ1-2, the V gene TRBV6-1; D is undetermined. From germline, CDR1 is MNHNS and CDR2 SASEGT. Trimming stripped 3 bases from V and 4 bases from J, with 15 bases between. CDR3 length: 15 amino acids. CDR3 bases: TGTGCCAGCAGTGATCTGAGGGCCGGAATCTATGGCTACACCTTC. Translating it yields CASSDLRAGIYGYTF.

This clone was detected once. This chain links TRBV27 with TRBJ1-3; 11 bases are a match to TRBD1. The CDR3 length is 17 residues. V lost 9 bases to trimming and J lost 1 base; unmatched junction nucleotides: 11. The germline V gene encodes CDR1 MNHEY and CDR2 SMNVEV (reference sequence). The CDR3 DNA reads TGTGCCAGAGATGTGGACAGGGGGCATGCATCTGGAAACACCATATATTTT. It is translated as CARDVDRGHASGNTIYF.

The chain joins TRBV6-2 or TRBV6-3 to TRBJ2-6, with TRBD2 matching over 9 bases. After removal of 2 bases from V and 1 base from J, the junction contained 9 bases not matched to a gene. This CDR3 region has 19 residues. CDR1 and CDR2 (germline): MNHEY, SVGEGT. CDR3 sequence (DNA): TGTGCCAGCAGTTACCCCCCGCTAGCGGGATCTTCTGGGGCCAACGTCCTGACTTTC. Translated: CASSYPPLAGSSGANVLTF.

The chain couples TRBV6-1 to TRBJ1-4; unclear D gene. V was trimmed by 1 base and J by 8 bases, leaving 17 bases between them. The length of the CDR3 is 16 residues. CDR1 and CDR2 from the germline V gene are MNHNS and SASEGT. CDR3 nucleotides: TGTGCCAGCAGTGAAGTAACCTCTCATACCAGAGAAAAACTGTTTTTT. Protein sequence: CASSEVTSHTREKLFF.

V is TRBV28 and J is TRBJ1-2; no firm D call. The CDR3 totals 16 residues. Germline CDR1 reads MDHEN; CDR2 reads SYDVKM. V was shortened by 7 bases and J by 2 bases, with 20 bases between the two germline ends. CDR3 loop: CASIGSGALTNYGYTF. The CDR3 bases are TGTGCCAGCATCGGGTCAGGAGCCCTCACAAACTATGGCTACACCTTC.

The chain combines TRBV10-1 with TRBJ1-1; D unclear. V shed 3 bases and J shed 7 bases, with 12 bases lying between them. CDR1 WNHNN and CDR2 SYGVQD come from the germline V gene (reference sequence). The CDR3 sequence is 13 residues long. Here the CDR3 reads CASSESGNGEAFF. CDR3 bases: TGCGCCAGCAGTGAATCGGGGAACGGTGAAGCTTTCTTT.

This chain uses TRBV7-9 with TRBJ1-2; D unclear. The CDR3 has 15 residues. From germline, CDR1 is SEHNR and CDR2 FQNEAQ (reference sequence). The V gene lost 6 bases and the J gene lost 0 bases, with 14 bases spanning the gap. This CDR3 is CASSNLAPANYGYTF. The CDR3 region has the DNA TGTGCCAGCAGTAACCTGGCCCCAGCTAACTATGGCTACACCTTC.

Comment on this clone: The sample has other DNA sequences that encode this CDR3 too. The genes are TRBV7-2 and TRBJ1-1; tentative D call: TRBD1 (5 bases). The CDR3 has 13 residues. Per germline, CDR1 SGHTA and CDR2 FQGNSA. The V and J ends lost 1 base and 4 bases respectively, with 7 bases between them. This CDR3 reads CASSLGGLTEAFF. The CDR3 DNA reads as TGTGCCAGCAGCTTAGGGGGACTCACTGAAGCTTTCTTT.

The chain carries TRBV20-1 and TRBJ2-2; TRBD1 agrees at 8 bases. Germline values: CDR1 DFQATT, CDR2 SNEGSKA (reference sequence). The V gene end was trimmed by 3 bases and the J gene end by 4 bases; junction bases not matched to a gene: 7. CDR3 size: 15 residues. CDR3 protein: CSASTGGRSTGELFF. The CDR3 DNA reads as TGCAGTGCTAGTACAGGGGGTCGGAGCACCGGGGAGCTGTTTTTT.

This clone showed up just once. The rearrangement uses TRBV30 and TRBJ1-5, with D unclear. The ends were cut back, 0 bases at V and 0 bases at J, with 15 bases in the middle. Germline CDR1 and CDR2: GTSNPN and SVGIG (reference sequence). The CDR3 extends over 17 amino acids. In nucleotides, the CDR3 is TGTGCCTGGAGTGTACGTGGCAGCCTGATTAGCAATCAGCCCCAGCATTTT. Residues: CAWSVRGSLISNQPQHF.

The chain is built from TRBV30 and TRBJ2-2, with D perhaps TRBD1 (6 bases). CDR3 length: 13 residues. V lost 4 bases to trimming and J lost 7 bases, with 13 bases between them. The germline CDR1 and CDR2 sequences are GTSNPN and SVGIG (reference sequence). The CDR3 nucleotides are TGTGCCTGGAACACAGGGCAGGGCGGGGAGCTGTTTTTT. Its protein is CAWNTGQGGELFF.